This T cell receptor (beta chain) was captured in a study of OX40 agonist ivuxolimab in advanced cancers. On the study more broadly: Ivuxolimab is a fully human IgG2 antibody that activates OX40 (CD134). The study, taken as a whole, reports: Among the least clonally expanded were partial responders at 0.1-3.0 mg/kg.

With regard to this clone: Antigen specificity is unknown.

Autoimmune disease history or systemic immunosuppression led to patients being barred. Germline lookup yields CDR1 MGHRA and CDR2 YSYEKL. The CDR3 is 15 residues long. With 0 bases removed from V and 13 bases from J, the gap between germline ends came to 21 bases. Generated by immunoSEQ multiplex PCR, the TCRdb table keeps only in-frame clones and is missing some. Found here are roughly 92,000 clones, around nine tenths of them singletons; the top ten hold 1.1% to 1.5%. Sample: CD4+ or CD8+ T cells sorted from blood, taken in a trial of the OX40 agonist ivuxolimab. The sequence was obtained from an adult with an advanced solid tumor such as melanoma, head and neck, liver or kidney cancer. This chain uses TRBV4-1 with TRBJ1-2, with a possible D match to TRBD1 (6 bases). Here the CDR3 DNA reads TGCGCCAGCAGCCAAGAGGGGGGGCCCAGTCTTCCCCTCACCTTC. Translation gives CASSQEGGPSLPLTF.